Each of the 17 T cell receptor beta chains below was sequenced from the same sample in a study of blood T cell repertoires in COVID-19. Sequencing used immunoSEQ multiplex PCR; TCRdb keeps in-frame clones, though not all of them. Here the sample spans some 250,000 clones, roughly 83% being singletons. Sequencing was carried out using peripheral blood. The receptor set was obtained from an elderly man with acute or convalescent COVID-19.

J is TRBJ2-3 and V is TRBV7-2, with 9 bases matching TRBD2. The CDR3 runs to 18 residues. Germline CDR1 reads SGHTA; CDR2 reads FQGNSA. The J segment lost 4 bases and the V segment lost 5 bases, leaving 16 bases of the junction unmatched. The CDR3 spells CASSPRLAAPAAPDTQYF. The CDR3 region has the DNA TGTGCCAGCAGCCCCCGACTAGCGGCCCCCGCGGCCCCAGATACGCAGTATTTT.

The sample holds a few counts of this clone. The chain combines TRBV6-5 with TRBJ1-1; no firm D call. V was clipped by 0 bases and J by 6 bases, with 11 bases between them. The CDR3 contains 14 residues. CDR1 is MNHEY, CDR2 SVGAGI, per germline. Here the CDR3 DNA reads TGTGCCAGCAGTTACTCGATACAGCGGGCTGAAGCTTTCTTT. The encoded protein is CASSYSIQRAEAFF.

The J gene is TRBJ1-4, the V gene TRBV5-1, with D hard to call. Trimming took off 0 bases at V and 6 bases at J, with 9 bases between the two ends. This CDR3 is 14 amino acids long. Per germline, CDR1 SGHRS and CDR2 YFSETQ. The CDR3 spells CASSLGAGDEKLFF. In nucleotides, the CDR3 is TGCGCCAGCAGCTTGGGGGCGGGTGATGAAAAACTGTTTTTT.

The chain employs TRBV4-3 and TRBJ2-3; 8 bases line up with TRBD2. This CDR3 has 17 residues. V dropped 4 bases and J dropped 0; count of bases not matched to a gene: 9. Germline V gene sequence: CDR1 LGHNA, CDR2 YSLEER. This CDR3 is CASSRGGRFLSTDTQYF. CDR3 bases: TGCGCCAGCAGCCGCGGGGGGCGCTTCCTTAGCACAGATACGCAGTATTTT.

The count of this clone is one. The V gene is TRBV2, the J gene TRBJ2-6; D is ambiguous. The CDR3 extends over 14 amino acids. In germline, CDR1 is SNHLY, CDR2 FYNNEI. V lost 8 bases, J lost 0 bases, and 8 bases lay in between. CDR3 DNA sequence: TGTGCCAGCCGCGCCGACTCTGGGGCCAACGTCCTGACTTTC. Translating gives CASRADSGANVLTF.

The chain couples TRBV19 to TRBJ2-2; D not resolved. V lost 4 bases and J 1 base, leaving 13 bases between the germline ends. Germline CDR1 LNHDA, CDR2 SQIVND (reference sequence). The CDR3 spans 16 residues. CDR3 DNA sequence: TGTGCCAGTAGTAGTCCGCCCACTCGGAACACCGGGGAGCTGTTTTTT. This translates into CASSSPPTRNTGELFF. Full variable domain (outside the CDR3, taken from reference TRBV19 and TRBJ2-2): DGGITQSPKYLFRKEGQNVTLSCEQNLNHDAMYWYRQDPGQGLRLIYYSQIVNDFQKGDIAEGYSVSREKKESFPLTVTSAQKNPTAFYLCASSSPPTRNTGELFFGEGSRLTVL.

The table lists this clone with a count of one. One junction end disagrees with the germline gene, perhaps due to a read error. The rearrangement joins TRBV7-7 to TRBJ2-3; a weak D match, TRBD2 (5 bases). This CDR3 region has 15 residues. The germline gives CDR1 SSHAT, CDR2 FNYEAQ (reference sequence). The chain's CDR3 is CASSPGSGTSGTQYF. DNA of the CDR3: TGTGCTAGCAGCCCCGGGTCCGGTACAAGCGGTACGCAGTATTTT. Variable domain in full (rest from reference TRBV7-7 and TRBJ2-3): GAGVSQSPRYKVTKRGQDVTLRCDPISSHATLYWYQQALGQGPEFLTYFNYEAQPDKSGLPSDRFSAERPEGSISTLTIQRTEQRDSAMYRCASSPGSGTSGTQYFGPGTRLTVL.

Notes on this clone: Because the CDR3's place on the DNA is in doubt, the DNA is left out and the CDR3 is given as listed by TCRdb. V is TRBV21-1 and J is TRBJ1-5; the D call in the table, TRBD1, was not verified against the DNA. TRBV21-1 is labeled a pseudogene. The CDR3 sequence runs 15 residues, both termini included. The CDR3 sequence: CASSAVGAGNQPQHF.

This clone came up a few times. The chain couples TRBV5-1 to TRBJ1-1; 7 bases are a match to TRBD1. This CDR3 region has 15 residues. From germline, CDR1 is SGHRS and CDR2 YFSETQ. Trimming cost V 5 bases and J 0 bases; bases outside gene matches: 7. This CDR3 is CASSRTGQLNTEAFF. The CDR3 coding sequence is TGCGCCAGCAGTAGGACGGGACAGCTGAACACTGAAGCTTTCTTT.

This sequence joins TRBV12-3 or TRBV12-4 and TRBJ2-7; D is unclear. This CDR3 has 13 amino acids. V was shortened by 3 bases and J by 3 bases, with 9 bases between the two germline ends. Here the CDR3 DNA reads TGTGCCAGCAGTTTTTCCCCAGGCTACGAGCAGTACTTC. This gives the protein CASSFSPGYEQYF.

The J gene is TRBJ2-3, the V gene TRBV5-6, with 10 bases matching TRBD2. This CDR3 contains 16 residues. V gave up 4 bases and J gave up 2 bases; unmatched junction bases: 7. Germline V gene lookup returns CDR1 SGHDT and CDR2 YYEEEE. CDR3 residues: CASSPLTSGFTDTQYF. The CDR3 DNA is TGTGCCAGCAGCCCTCTGACTAGCGGGTTCACAGATACGCAGTATTTT. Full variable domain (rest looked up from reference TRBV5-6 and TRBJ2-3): DAGVTQSPTHLIKTRGQQVTLRCSPKSGHDTVSWYQQALGQGPQFIFQYYEEEERQRGNFPDRFSGHQFPNYSSELNVNALLLGDSALYLCASSPLTSGFTDTQYFGPGTRLTVL.

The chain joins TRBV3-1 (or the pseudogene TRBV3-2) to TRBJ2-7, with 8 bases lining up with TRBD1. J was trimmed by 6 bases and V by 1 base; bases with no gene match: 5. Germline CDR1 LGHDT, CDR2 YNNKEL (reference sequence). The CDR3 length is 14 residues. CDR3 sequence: CASSQGPGGGEQYF. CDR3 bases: TGTGCCAGCAGCCAAGGGCCAGGGGGCGGCGAGCAGTACTTC.

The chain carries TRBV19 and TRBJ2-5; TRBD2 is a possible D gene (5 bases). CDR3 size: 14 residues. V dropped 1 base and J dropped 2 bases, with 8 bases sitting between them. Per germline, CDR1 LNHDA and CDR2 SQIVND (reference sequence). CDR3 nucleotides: TGTGCCAGTAGTATAGTGAGCGGACAAGAGACCCAGTACTTC. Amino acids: CASSIVSGQETQYF.

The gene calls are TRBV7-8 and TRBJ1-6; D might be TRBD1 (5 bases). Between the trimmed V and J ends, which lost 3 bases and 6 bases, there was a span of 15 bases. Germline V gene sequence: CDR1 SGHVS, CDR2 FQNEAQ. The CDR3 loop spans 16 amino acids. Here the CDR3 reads CASSFRVGAGNSPLHF. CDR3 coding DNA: TGTGCCAGCAGCTTCAGGGTCGGCGCTGGTAATTCACCCCTCCACTTT.

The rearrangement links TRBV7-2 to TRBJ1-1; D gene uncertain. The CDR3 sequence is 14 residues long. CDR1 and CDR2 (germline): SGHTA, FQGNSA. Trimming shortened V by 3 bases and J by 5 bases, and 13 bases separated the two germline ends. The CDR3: CASSLDYGSTEAFF. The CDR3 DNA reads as TGTGCCAGCAGCTTGGACTACGGCAGTACTGAAGCTTTCTTT.

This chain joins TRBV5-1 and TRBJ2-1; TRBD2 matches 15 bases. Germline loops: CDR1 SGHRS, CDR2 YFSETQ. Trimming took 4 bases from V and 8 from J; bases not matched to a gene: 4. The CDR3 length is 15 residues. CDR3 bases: TGCGCCAGCAGCCCCGGACTAGCGGGGGGGGATGAGCAGTTCTTC. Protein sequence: CASSPGLAGGDEQFF. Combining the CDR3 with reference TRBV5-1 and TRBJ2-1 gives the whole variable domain KAGVTQTPRYLIKTRGQQVTLSCSPISGHRSVSWYQQTPGQGLQFLFEYFSETQRNKGNFPGRFSGRQFSNSRSEMNVSTLELGDSALYLCASSPGLAGGDEQFFGPGTRLTVL.

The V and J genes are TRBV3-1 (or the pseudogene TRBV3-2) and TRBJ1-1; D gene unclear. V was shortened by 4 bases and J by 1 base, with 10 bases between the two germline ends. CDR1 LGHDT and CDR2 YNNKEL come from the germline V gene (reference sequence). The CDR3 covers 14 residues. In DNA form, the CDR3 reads TGTGCCAGCAGCCGCGGACTCTCGAACACTGAAGCTTTCTTT. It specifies CASSRGLSNTEAFF.